The 29 T cell receptor beta chains given below trace back to one sample, sequenced in a study of blood T cells in healthy people across ages. Together with a sample-barcoded 5' primer, a J-beta primer mix was included in a second PCR lasting roughly 6 to 12 cycles. TCRdb processed the 5' RACE reads anew with MiXCR; each CDR3 protein has one entry. The sample has 780,000 or so distinct CDR3 sequences; about 61% are singletons. Sequencing was carried out using blood. Receptors were obtained from a man aged 35 to 55 in good health.

The rearrangement uses TRBV28 and TRBJ2-5, with 8 positions matching TRBD1. The assigned J gene may be wrong: the sequence end matches TRBJ2-7 better. Germline CDR1 is MDHEN and CDR2 is SYDVKM. The CDR3 sequence is 13 residues long. The CDR3 DNA reads as TGTGCCAGCGACAGGGGTTTGAAGGACGAGCAGTACTTC. Translation: CASDRGLKDEQYF.

The chain links TRBV6-5 to TRBJ1-2, with D possibly matching TRBD1 (5 bases). CDR1 is MNHEY, CDR2 SVGAGI, per germline. The CDR3 loop spans 13 amino acids. Trimming took 5 bases from V and 8 from J, leaving 15 bases between them. The CDR3 reads CASSEKRGVGYTF. The CDR3 nucleotides read TGTGCCAGCAGTGAGAAAAGGGGAGTCGGCTACACCTTC.

The chain has TRBV5-1 and TRBJ1-2; 7 positions match TRBD1. V shed 3 bases and J 8 bases; nucleotides not matched to a gene: 13. This CDR3 is 15 amino acids long. CDR1 and CDR2 from the germline V gene are SGHRS and YFSETQ. The CDR3 DNA sequence: TGCGCCAGCAGCTCCGAAGGGGGCACCACGGGAGGCTACACCTTC. This gives the protein CASSSEGGTTGGYTF.

The chain has TRBV28 and TRBJ2-3; 9 bases are a match to TRBD1. The length of the CDR3 is 14 residues. Germline CDR1 is MDHEN and CDR2 is SYDVKM. V was pared by 8 bases and J by 2 bases, with 5 bases of the junction left unmatched. As DNA, the CDR3 is TGTGCCAGCGCCCGGACAGGGGACACAGATACGCAGTATTTT. Its translation: CASARTGDTDTQYF.

The rearrangement joins TRBV7-9 to TRBJ1-1, with D perhaps TRBD1 (5 bases). The CDR3 runs to 13 residues. In germline, CDR1 is SEHNR, CDR2 FQNEAQ (reference sequence). The V and J ends lost 2 bases and 6 bases respectively, with 10 bases between them. The CDR3 sequence: CASSLWEGPEAFF. For the CDR3, the DNA is TGTGCCAGCAGCTTATGGGAGGGACCTGAAGCTTTCTTT.

The chain recombines TRBV6-1 with TRBJ1-1; D is perhaps TRBD1 (5 bases). This CDR3 is built from 17 residues. Germline CDR1 is MNHNS and CDR2 is SASEGT. Trimming took off 6 bases at V and 1 base at J, with 21 bases between the two ends. The CDR3 spells CASSRAGGRVRNTEAFF. The CDR3 DNA sequence: TGTGCCAGCAGCCGAGCCGGGGGTAGGGTACGGAACACTGAAGCTTTCTTT.

This clonotype has a handful of counts. The rearrangement joins TRBV7-9 to TRBJ2-6; perhaps TRBD1 as D (5 bases). The CDR3 has 15 residues. The V gene's germline CDR1 is SEHNR and CDR2 FQNEAQ (reference sequence). Trimming removed 8 bases from V and 0 bases from J, with 11 bases in between. The CDR3 is CASQTTASGANVLTF. The CDR3 nucleotides read TGTGCCAGCCAGACGACAGCCTCTGGGGCCAACGTCCTGACTTTC.

The gene calls are TRBV6-5 and TRBJ2-5, with 7 positions matching TRBD1. The CDR3 runs to 14 residues. J gave up 5 bases and V 5 bases, and 8 bases lay outside the gene matches. Germline values: CDR1 MNHEY, CDR2 SVGAGI. Here the CDR3 DNA reads TGTGCCAGCAGTAACGACAGGGTCGGGGAGACCCAGTACTTC. Its protein product is CASSNDRVGETQYF.

This clonotype was found a few times. The chain combines TRBV5-1 with TRBJ1-4; a possible D gene is TRBD1 (6 bases). CDR3 length: 15 residues. CDR1 is SGHRS and CDR2 is YFSETQ in the germline V gene. V shed 4 bases and J shed 4 bases, with 14 bases lying between them. Here the CDR3 DNA reads TGCGCCAGCAGCCAGGGGCAGGGGAGTAATGAAAAACTGTTTTTT. Amino acid sequence: CASSQGQGSNEKLFF.

The chain combines TRBV6-5 with TRBJ1-2, with TRBD1 matching 7 bases. The CDR3 is 14 amino acids. Trimming cost V 4 bases and J 4 bases; bases outside gene matches: 6. The germline V gene encodes CDR1 MNHEY and CDR2 SVGAGI. The CDR3 loop reads CASSSQGFGYGYTF. The CDR3 DNA reads TGTGCCAGCAGTTCACAGGGGTTCGGCTATGGCTACACCTTC.

This CDR3 is CASSPPGKATYEQYF. Written as DNA, the CDR3 is TGTGCCAGCAGTCCACCAGGGAAGGCCACCTACGAGCAGTACTTC. The rearrangement links TRBV27 to TRBJ2-7; tentatively, D is TRBD1 (5 bases). The germline V gene encodes CDR1 MNHEY and CDR2 SMNVEV (reference sequence). The CDR3 covers 15 residues. Trimming pared 5 bases from V and 2 bases from J, leaving 16 bases between.

The chain uses TRBV2 and TRBJ1-1, with D possibly being TRBD1 (6 bases). The CDR3 runs to 15 residues. Germline loops: CDR1 SNHLY, CDR2 FYNNEI. With 9 bases removed from V and 1 base from J, the gap between germline ends came to 18 bases. DNA of the CDR3: TGTGCCAGAGAGAGTCTGACAGGCCGGAACACTGAAGCTTTCTTT. Its protein is CARESLTGRNTEAFF.

This clonotype has a handful of counts. The rearrangement joins TRBV14 to TRBJ2-1; D may be TRBD1 or TRBD2 (6 bases each). Germline lookup yields CDR1 SGHDN and CDR2 FVKESK. Trimming left V 6 bases short and J 4 bases short, with 16 bases between. This CDR3 has 15 residues. CDR3 nucleotides: TGTGCCAGCAGAGTTACAGGGACTCCATACAATGAGCAGTTCTTC. This codes for CASRVTGTPYNEQFF.

This sequence joins TRBV3-1 and TRBJ1-6; 7 positions match TRBD1. Per germline, CDR1 LGHDT and CDR2 YNNKEL (reference sequence). The CDR3 is 15 amino acids. Unmatched junction bases numbered 9, after V lost 4 bases and J lost 9 bases. CDR3 in DNA: TGTGCCAGCAGCCTCCGAGGGGGCTGGAGTTCACCCCTCCACTTT. Its translation is CASSLRGGWSSPLHF.

This clonotype was counted a single time. V gene TRBV6-5 combines with J gene TRBJ2-5; the D gene is possibly TRBD2 (7 bases). Deletions cut 2 bases from V and 5 bases from J, with 18 bases between. The CDR3 extends over 16 amino acids. The germline CDR1 and CDR2 sequences are MNHEY and SVGAGI. The CDR3 protein is CASSYPTGGSMETQYF. The CDR3 DNA is TGTGCCAGCAGTTACCCCACGGGGGGCAGTATGGAGACCCAGTACTTC.

The chain has TRBV20-1 and TRBJ2-7; 14 bases fit TRBD2. This CDR3 comprises 16 residues. CDR1 and CDR2 from the germline V gene are DFQATT and SNEGSKA (reference sequence). Trimming removed 5 bases from V and 7 bases from J; junction bases left unmatched: 13. CDR3 protein: CSACPGTSGSYNEQYF. For the CDR3, the DNA is TGCAGTGCTTGCCCCGGGACTAGCGGGAGTTACAATGAGCAGTACTTC.

This clonotype was picked up a small number of times. The V gene is TRBV6-5, the J gene TRBJ1-5, with a weak D call TRBD1 (5 bases). V was pared by 8 bases and J by 0 bases, with 11 bases between. This CDR3 is 14 amino acids long. Per germline, CDR1 MNHEY and CDR2 SVGAGI. CDR3: CASRDGDSNQPQHF. The CDR3 nucleotides are TGTGCCAGCCGGGACGGAGATAGCAATCAGCCCCAGCATTTT.

V gene TRBV7-2 combines with J gene TRBJ2-7; D is undetermined. V was shortened by 1 base and J by 3 bases, with 13 bases between the two germline ends. The length of the CDR3 is 15 residues. The germline V gene encodes CDR1 SGHTA and CDR2 FQGNSA. In DNA form, the CDR3 reads TGTGCCAGCAGCTTAGATGAGCCAAATCACTACGAGCAGTACTTC. Protein: CASSLDEPNHYEQYF. Variable domain in full (rest from reference TRBV7-2 and TRBJ2-7): GAGVSQSPSNKVTEKGKDVELRCDPISGHTALYWYRQSLGQGLEFLIYFQGNSAPDKSGLPSDRFSAERTGGSVSTLTIQRTQQEDSAVYLCASSLDEPNHYEQYFGPGTRLTVT.

This clonotype was observed at least ten times. This chain uses TRBV28 with TRBJ2-5, with D tentatively TRBD2 (6 bases). V was trimmed by 3 bases and J by 5 bases, leaving 16 bases between them. The length of the CDR3 is 15 residues. The germline CDR1 and CDR2 sequences are MDHEN and SYDVKM. The CDR3 loop reads CASSFLDPGGETQYF. CDR3 coding DNA: TGTGCCAGCAGTTTTCTGGACCCCGGAGGGGAGACCCAGTACTTC.

This clonotype turned up a few times. This chain links TRBV28 with TRBJ2-3, with D perhaps TRBD1 or TRBD2 (5 bases each). V lost 3 bases, J lost 3 bases, and 7 bases lay in between. The length of the CDR3 is 13 residues. Germline V CDR1 and CDR2: MDHEN, SYDVKM. The CDR3 sequence: CASSFGATDTQYF. CDR3 DNA sequence: TGTGCCAGCAGTTTCGGGGCGACAGATACGCAGTATTTT.

The chain uses TRBV5-1 and TRBJ2-5; D might be TRBD2 (6 bases). There are 15 residues in the CDR3. V lost 4 bases and J lost 5, with 18 bases in between. Germline CDR1 and CDR2: SGHRS and YFSETQ. CDR3 DNA sequence: TGCGCCAGCAGCCGCGGGACTGACGAACTGGAGACCCAGTACTTC. Residues: CASSRGTDELETQYF.

The rearrangement links TRBV27 to TRBJ2-7; unclear D gene. The V gene lost 3 bases and the J gene lost 3 bases, with 18 bases spanning the gap. Germline values: CDR1 MNHEY, CDR2 SMNVEV (reference sequence). The CDR3 totals 16 residues. CDR3 loop: CASSFIPVDVRYEQYF. The CDR3 DNA is TGTGCCAGCAGTTTTATCCCCGTGGACGTCCGCTACGAGCAGTACTTC.

The CDR3, as DNA: TGTGCCAGATCCGGGACAGGTGCGGATACGCAGTATTTT. It encodes CARSGTGADTQYF. The V call is TRBV27, the J call TRBJ2-3; TRBD1 agrees at 8 bases. CDR1 is MNHEY and CDR2 is SMNVEV in the germline V gene (reference sequence). The trim removed 9 bases at V and 6 bases at J, leaving 8 bases unmatched. CDR3 length: 13 amino acids.

This clonotype occurred once. The chain has TRBV11-3 and TRBJ2-6; TRBD2 matches 7 bases. This CDR3 comprises 16 residues. V lost 1 base to trimming and J lost 2 bases; unmatched junction nucleotides: 2. Germline V gives CDR1 SGHNT, CDR2 YENEEA. CDR3 nucleotides: TGTGCCAGCAGCTTAGGTCGGGGGGCTGGGGCCAACGTCCTGACTTTC. Its translation is CASSLGRGAGANVLTF.

The chain is built from TRBV11-2 and TRBJ1-1; D uncertain. From germline, CDR1 is SGHAT and CDR2 FQNNGV. V lost 3 bases to trimming and J lost 5 bases, with 10 bases between them. The CDR3 spans 13 residues. CDR3 sequence (DNA): TGTGCCAGCAGCTTGCCTGCGTATACTGAAGCTTTCTTT. It encodes CASSLPAYTEAFF.

Remarks on this clonotype: An end of the junction differs from the germline gene, which may be a read error. The rearrangement links TRBV11-2 to TRBJ2-1, with 7 bases identical to TRBD2. The CDR3 covers 16 residues. CDR1 and CDR2 (germline): SGHAT, FQNNGV. CDR3 DNA: TGTGACAGCAGCTTAGCCCCAGCGGGGACCTACAATGAGCAGTTCTTC. Residues: CDSSLAPAGTYNEQFF. The full variable domain, with the rest looked up from reference TRBV11-2 and TRBJ2-1, is EAGVAQSPRYKIIEKRQSVAFWCNPISGHATLYWYQQILGQGPKLLIQFQNNGVVDDSQLPKDRFSAERLKGVDSTLKIQPAKLEDSAVYLCDSSLAPAGTYNEQFFGPGTRLTVL.

The V call is TRBV6-1, the J call TRBJ2-1, with D hard to call. Near its end, the DNA agrees better with TRBJ2-7, so the J call may be wrong. There are 12 residues in the CDR3. The germline V gene encodes CDR1 MNHNS and CDR2 SASEGT. The CDR3, as DNA: TGTGCCAGTGGGGTCAATTACAATGAGCAGTACTTC. Its protein is CASGVNYNEQYF.

This rearrangement joins TRBV15 to TRBJ2-1; the match to TRBD1 covers 9 bases. This CDR3 is 14 amino acids long. Trimming cost V 8 bases and J 8 bases; bases outside gene matches: 10. The germline V gene encodes CDR1 LNHNV and CDR2 YYDKDF (reference sequence). The CDR3 nucleotides read TGTGCCACCCAGGATGGGACAGGGTATGATGAGCAGTTCTTC. Translating gives CATQDGTGYDEQFF.

This clonotype was detected ten times or more. One junction end disagrees with the germline gene, perhaps due to a read error. The chain links TRBV25-1 to TRBJ2-5; D tentatively reads TRBD1 or TRBD2 (5 bases each). CDR1 and CDR2 from the germline V gene are MGHDK and SYGVNS. This CDR3 has 14 amino acids. The CDR3 loop is CASSTGGRGEPQYF. The CDR3 nucleotides read TGTGCCAGCAGTACAGGAGGACGGGGAGAGCCCCAGTACTTC.